Reported below is one TCR beta chain. Here immunoSEQ multiplex PCR was the method, and the copy in TCRdb shows in-frame clones only, minus some. The data contain around 250,000 clones, more than 75% of them singletons. The CDR3 loop spans 13 amino acids. Germline V lookup: CDR1 SGHTA, CDR2 FQGNSA. V was shortened by 2 bases and J by 9 bases, with 11 bases between the two germline ends. The data stem from a study of blood T cell repertoires in COVID-19. Study-wide context: The analysed material was cDNA or gDNA that came from T cells, B-cell-depleted T cells, or PBMCs.

In Seattle, patients joined the study during active infection and were tracked longitudinally. Sequencing was done on a sample of peripheral blood. The V and J genes are TRBV7-2 and TRBJ2-1, with TRBD2 as a possible D gene (6 bases). The sequence came from a woman of 80 years or more with COVID-19, enrolled during active disease. The CDR3, as DNA: TGTGCCAGCAGCTTATCGGGAGCGGCTGAGCAGTTCTTC. This gives the protein CASSLSGAAEQFF.